This T cell receptor beta chain was sequenced during a study of shared clonotypes between healthy human individuals. Study information: Used for every donor were three CD4 naive, three CD4 memory, two CD8 naive and one CD8 memory plate. The study's findings and limits: Limitation of the genetic and exposure-history diversity represented came from the few donors.

There are a few counts of this clone. What it binds is not known. Donors, healthy HIV-negative adults, lacked recent acute infections or vaccinations. Into CD45RA+ naive and CD45RA-negative memory subsets, the CD4+ cells were split. V gave up 5 bases and J gave up 9 bases, with 17 bases separating them. There are 15 residues in the CDR3. The germline V gene has CDR1 MNHEY and CDR2 SVGAGI. Here immunoSEQ multiplex PCR was the method, and the copy in TCRdb shows in-frame clones only, minus some. In the table there are about 1 million clones, under 80% of which are singletons. V gene TRBV6-5 combines with J gene TRBJ1-6; D possibly corresponds to TRBD1 (5 bases). Sequencing input: memory CD4+ T cells sorted from blood. Subset noted: CD45RA-negative fraction. This TCR derives from a man younger than 35 in good health. Here the CDR3 reads CASSPTEGGVSPLHF. In DNA form, the CDR3 reads TGTGCCAGCAGTCCTACCGAGGGAGGGGTTTCACCCCTCCACTTT.